Each of the 28 T cell receptor beta chains below was sequenced from the same sample in a study of beta chain features in type 1 diabetes. The entirety of the isolated RNA underwent reverse transcription, so expressed TCRB transcripts were sequenced. The protocol was immunoSEQ multiplex PCR, while the TCRdb copy is restricted to in-frame clones and leaves out a portion. The sample lists about 320,000 clones; 14% were seen once. Sequencing was performed on central memory CD4+ T cells from blood. The receptors were gathered from a man aged 25 to 45 in good health.

The CDR3 coding sequence is TGTGCCAGCAGTTTATATGCGAGGGGGTCCGAGCAGTACTTC. It translates to CASSLYARGSEQYF. The rearrangement links TRBV27 to TRBJ2-7, with D possibly TRBD1 on 6 matching bases. Germline-derived CDR1 and CDR2 are MNHEY and SMNVEV (reference sequence). Trimming removed 1 base at V and 6 bases at J, with 13 bases between. This CDR3 contains 14 residues.

This clone has a handful of counts. The chain recombines TRBV9 with TRBJ2-7, with 12 positions matching TRBD1. The CDR3 runs 16 residues. The ends lost 3 bases at V and 7 bases at J; junction bases unmatched: 11. Germline CDR1 and CDR2: SGDLS and YYNGEE. The DNA for the CDR3 is TGTGCCAGCAGCGCGGACCCGGGACAGGGGGCCCGGGAGCAGTACTTC. This encodes CASSADPGQGAREQYF.

This sequence joins TRBV27 and TRBJ2-2; 8 bases align to TRBD1. There are 15 residues in the CDR3. The V and J ends lost 5 bases and 5 bases, in that order; junction bases with no gene match: 7. CDR1 is MNHEY and CDR2 is SMNVEV in the germline V gene (reference sequence). The CDR3 DNA follows: TGTGCCAGCAGTCTACAGGGGGTGGGAACCGGGGAGCTGTTTTTT. This sequence encodes CASSLQGVGTGELFF.

This clone was counted between two and nine times. The CDR3, as DNA: TGTGCCAGTAGTATTAGAAATCCCCGGACAGAACTGTTTTTT. This translates into CASSIRNPRTELFF. The chain uses TRBV19 and TRBJ1-4, with a tentative D call TRBD1 (6 bases). The CDR3 runs to 14 residues. V was clipped by 3 bases and J by 12 bases, with 17 bases between them. Germline V gives CDR1 LNHDA, CDR2 SQIVND (reference sequence). The variable domain in full, completed from reference TRBV19 and TRBJ1-4, reads DGGITQSPKYLFRKEGQNVTLSCEQNLNHDAMYWYRQDPGQGLRLIYYSQIVNDFQKGDIAEGYSVSREKKESFPLTVTSAQKNPTAFYLCASSIRNPRTELFFGSGTQLSVL.

Notes on this clone: This sample includes further DNA sequences coding for the same CDR3. The chain recombines TRBV7-8 with TRBJ2-3; 8 bases agree with TRBD2. From germline, CDR1 is SGHVS and CDR2 FQNEAQ. The CDR3 has 16 residues. The V gene end was trimmed by 3 bases and the J gene end by 1 base; junction bases not matched to a gene: 6. The DNA of the CDR3 is TGTGCCAGCAGCTTGGTAGCGGGATCTGGCACAGATACGCAGTATTTT. Translated: CASSLVAGSGTDTQYF.

This clone has only a few counts. The gene calls are TRBV7-3 and TRBJ1-5, with a tentative D call TRBD1 (5 bases). Germline CDR1 reads SGHTA; CDR2 reads FQGTGA. The CDR3 loop spans 15 amino acids. Trimming left V 2 bases short and J 6 bases short, with 14 bases between. The CDR3 spells CASSLGTGASQPQHF. CDR3 nucleotide sequence: TGTGCCAGCAGCTTAGGAACCGGGGCGAGTCAGCCCCAGCATTTT.

This clone has only one observation. V and J are TRBV6-6 and TRBJ2-1; D is possibly TRBD1 (6 bases). The CDR3 is 14 amino acids. Germline loops: CDR1 MNHNY, CDR2 SVGAGI (reference sequence). The V end lost 5 bases, the J end lost 10 bases, and 18 bases lay between the germline ends. The DNA of the CDR3 is TGTGCCAGCAGTATAGCAAGTGGGGGCAGGGAGCAGTTCTTC. Its protein is CASSIASGGREQFF.

This clone was detected only a few times. The rearrangement uses TRBV29-1 and TRBJ2-3, with 9 bases identical to TRBD2. This CDR3 is 14 amino acids long. The V gene end was trimmed by 6 bases and the J gene end by 2 bases; junction bases not matched to a gene: 6. Germline V gene data show CDR1 as SQVTM and CDR2 as ANQGSEA. Written as DNA, the CDR3 is TGCAGCGTATCGGCGGGGGGGATCACAGATACGCAGTATTTT. Residues: CSVSAGGITDTQYF.

In this sample, this clone turned up a few times. Other DNA sequences in this sample translate to the same CDR3. The gene calls are TRBV7-2 and TRBJ2-6, with unresolved D. Looked up from germline, CDR1 is SGHTA and CDR2 is FQGNSA. The CDR3 totals 15 residues. V was shortened by 1 base and J by 4 bases, with 8 bases between the two germline ends. The CDR3 region is CASSLVGSGANVLTF. Written as DNA, the CDR3 is TGTGCCAGCAGCTTAGTCGGGTCCGGGGCCAACGTCCTGACTTTC.

This clone was picked up a small number of times. This rearrangement joins TRBV5-6 to TRBJ2-1, with 10 bases lining up with TRBD2. This CDR3 spans 16 amino acids. From germline, CDR1 is SGHDT and CDR2 YYEEEE. V lost 4 bases and J lost 2; bases outside the gene matches: 6. The CDR3 nucleotides are TGTGCCAGCAGCCCGCGACTAGCGGGTACCTACAATGAGCAGTTCTTC. It yields the protein CASSPRLAGTYNEQFF.

This clone was seen a handful of times. The gene calls are TRBV7-2 and TRBJ2-1; TRBD2 agrees at 14 bases. V was pared by 5 bases and J by 8 bases, with 5 bases of the junction left unmatched. The length of the CDR3 is 15 residues. In germline, CDR1 is SGHTA, CDR2 FQGNSA. The CDR3 here is CASSQGLAGGYEQFF. CDR3 DNA: TGTGCCAGCAGCCAAGGACTAGCGGGAGGCTATGAGCAGTTCTTC. Filled out from reference TRBV7-2 and TRBJ2-1, the complete variable domain reads GAGVSQSPSNKVTEKGKDVELRCDPISGHTALYWYRQSLGQGLEFLIYFQGNSAPDKSGLPSDRFSAERTGGSVSTLTIQRTQQEDSAVYLCASSQGLAGGYEQFFGPGTRLTVL.

The V and J genes are TRBV7-4 and TRBJ2-1; 10 bases fit TRBD2. CDR1 and CDR2 from the germline V gene are SGHVT and SQSDAQ. J lost 8 bases, V lost 1 base, and 5 bases had no gene match. CDR3 length: 15 residues. The CDR3 nucleotides read TGTGCCAGCAGCTTAGGCCTAGCGGGAGTGGATGAGCAGTTCTTC. It yields the protein CASSLGLAGVDEQFF.

This clone was seen a few times. This chain connects TRBV7-8 to TRBJ2-3, with TRBD2 as a possible D gene (6 bases). This CDR3 region has 17 residues. Germline CDR1 reads SGHVS; CDR2 reads FQNEAQ. The V and J ends lost 5 bases and 0 bases respectively, with 18 bases between them. As DNA, the CDR3 is TGTGCCAGCAGCAGCCTTAGGGGCGGGAAGAGCACAGATACGCAGTATTTT. Translated, it gives CASSSLRGGKSTDTQYF.

The V and J genes are TRBV11-2 and TRBJ2-7; D is ambiguous. V was shortened by 2 bases and J by 0 bases, with 8 bases between the two germline ends. The germline gives CDR1 SGHAT, CDR2 FQNNGV. The CDR3 sequence is 14 residues long. This CDR3 reads CASSLSISSYEQYV. CDR3 DNA: TGTGCCAGCAGCTTATCAATCAGCTCCTACGAGCAGTACGTC.

V gene TRBV2 combines with J gene TRBJ1-1, with a possible D match to TRBD1 (6 bases). This CDR3 region has 11 residues. CDR1 is SNHLY, CDR2 FYNNEI, per germline. V was pared by 10 bases and J by 10 bases, with 16 bases between. CDR3 nucleotide sequence: TGTGCCACCATGGGGAACAGGGCAGCTTTCTTT. This translates into CATMGNRAAFF. Using reference TRBV2 and TRBJ1-1 for the parts outside the CDR3, the full variable domain is EPEVTQTPSHQVTQMGQEVILRCVPISNHLYFYWYRQILGQKVEFLVSFYNNEISEKSEIFDDQFSVERPDGSNFTLKIRSTKLEDSAMYFCATMGNRAAFFGQGTRLTVV.

This clone was observed a handful of times. The J gene is TRBJ2-7, the V gene TRBV19, with TRBD1 identical over 9 bases. The CDR3 spans 14 residues. The germline gives CDR1 LNHDA, CDR2 SQIVND (reference sequence). Trimming cost V 10 bases and J 4 bases; bases outside gene matches: 11. As DNA, the CDR3 is TGTGCCACCCTCTCCGGGACAGGGTTATACGAGCAGTACTTC. It encodes CATLSGTGLYEQYF.

This clone was seen only a few times. The V gene is TRBV6-5, the J gene TRBJ2-5; TRBD1 agrees at 7 bases. Germline V gene data show CDR1 as MNHEY and CDR2 as SVGAGI. The CDR3 has 12 residues. Trimming took 8 bases from V and 4 from J; bases not matched to a gene: 4. The CDR3 nucleotides read TGTGCCAGCCGACAGGGCACAGAGACCCAGTACTTC. Amino acid sequence: CASRQGTETQYF.

This clone was counted ten times or more. This CDR3 is also generated by other DNA sequences in the sample. The chain recombines TRBV7-9 with TRBJ1-4; TRBD1 matches 7 bases. Per germline, CDR1 SEHNR and CDR2 FQNEAQ (reference sequence). Losses at the gene ends were 1 base for V and 5 bases for J; bases not matched to a gene: 1. The CDR3 sequence is 14 residues long. The CDR3 DNA sequence: TGTGCCAGCAGCTTAGGACAGGGCAATGAAAAACTGTTTTTT. Translated, it gives CASSLGQGNEKLFF.

This chain links TRBV2 with TRBJ2-2; 7 positions agree with TRBD2. The J segment lost 4 bases and the V segment lost 6 bases, leaving 11 bases of the junction unmatched. This CDR3 comprises 16 residues. Germline CDR1 and CDR2: SNHLY and FYNNEI. The DNA for the CDR3 is TGTGCCAGCAGGGCGACCCCAGCGGGGTCCACCGGGGAGCTGTTTTTT. This gives the protein CASRATPAGSTGELFF.

This chain uses TRBV6-5 with TRBJ2-7; weak D call: TRBD1 (6 bases). V was pared by 8 bases and J by 1 base, with 15 bases between. From germline, CDR1 is MNHEY and CDR2 SVGAGI. The CDR3 contains 14 residues. The CDR3 spells CASRKGTGSYEQYF. The DNA of the CDR3 is TGTGCCAGCCGGAAGGGCACAGGGTCCTACGAGCAGTACTTC.

This clone was recorded a few times. The chain joins TRBV19 to TRBJ1-3, with D uncertain. Germline loops: CDR1 LNHDA, CDR2 SQIVND (reference sequence). The CDR3 sequence is 16 residues long. Trimming removed 3 bases at V and 0 bases at J, with 12 bases between. CDR3 sequence: CASSMRQLLSGNTIYF. DNA of the CDR3: TGTGCCAGTAGTATGAGGCAGCTCCTCTCTGGAAACACCATATATTTT.

The sample holds many counts of this clone. This sequence joins TRBV10-3 and TRBJ1-1; D is unresolved. CDR3 size: 12 residues. V gave up 4 bases and J gave up 4 bases, with 7 bases separating them. The germline V gene encodes CDR1 ENHRY and CDR2 SYGVKD. The CDR3 reads CAISAVATEAFF. DNA for the CDR3: TGTGCCATCAGTGCGGTGGCCACTGAAGCTTTCTTT.

This clone was counted between two and nine times. CDR3 sequence (DNA): TGTGCCAGCAGCGTAGGGGTTTCGGCTCTGACTGGAAACACCATATATTTT. Translating it yields CASSVGVSALTGNTIYF. V usage is TRBV9 and J usage is TRBJ1-3; D uncertain. The V and J ends lost 0 bases and 2 bases respectively, with 15 bases between them. This CDR3 contains 17 residues. CDR1 is SGDLS and CDR2 is YYNGEE in the germline V gene.

J is TRBJ2-3 and V is TRBV4-1; 15 bases align to TRBD2. Per germline, CDR1 MGHRA and CDR2 YSYEKL. The junction had 5 bases not matched to a gene; V was cut back by 8 bases and J by 5 bases. This CDR3 is 15 amino acids long. The DNA for the CDR3 is TGCGCCAGCGGAGCGGGACTAGCGGGGGGAGATACGCAGTATTTT. This gives the protein CASGAGLAGGDTQYF.

This sequence joins TRBV4-1 and TRBJ1-1; D uncertain. The CDR3 runs to 13 residues. Trimming removed 0 bases from V and 7 bases from J, with 9 bases in between. Germline V gene sequence: CDR1 MGHRA, CDR2 YSYEKL. This CDR3 is CASSQDFRGEAFF. The CDR3 DNA reads TGCGCCAGCAGCCAAGATTTCCGCGGTGAAGCTTTCTTT.

This clone was counted between two and nine times. The chain recombines TRBV10-3 with TRBJ2-7; TRBD1 matches 10 bases. The J segment lost 5 bases and the V segment lost 8 bases, leaving 6 bases of the junction unmatched. Germline CDR1 and CDR2: ENHRY and SYGVKD. CDR3 length equals 13 residues. The CDR3 sequence: CAIWGQGIHEQYF. The CDR3 DNA sequence: TGTGCCATCTGGGGACAGGGGATCCACGAGCAGTACTTC.

V usage is TRBV7-2 and J usage is TRBJ2-1, with D hard to call. CDR3 size: 14 residues. The V gene's germline CDR1 is SGHTA and CDR2 FQGNSA. Trimming shortened V by 0 bases and J by 4 bases, and 7 bases separated the two germline ends. As DNA, the CDR3 is TGTGCCAGCAGCTTAGCGAATTTGTACAATGAGCAGTTCTTC. It codes for CASSLANLYNEQFF.

This clone was detected a few times. In DNA form, the CDR3 reads TGTGCCAGCAGCTCCGACTCCAGGGCCCCCGGAACTGAAGCTTTCTTT. Its translation is CASSSDSRAPGTEAFF. The rearrangement uses TRBV7-9 and TRBJ1-1; possible D gene TRBD1, 5 bases. V was pared by 4 bases and J by 5 bases, with 20 bases between. The CDR3 loop spans 16 amino acids. In germline, CDR1 is SEHNR, CDR2 FQNEAQ (reference sequence).